These 20 T cell receptor beta chains were all obtained from the same sample, sequenced in a study of beta chain features in type 1 diabetes. What these receptors recognize is not known. Sequenced material consisted of expressed TCRB transcripts (all of the isolated RNA was reverse transcribed). Profiling relied on immunoSEQ multiplex PCR, and the TCRdb table lists in-frame clones only, not all of them. The table lists 600,000 to 750,000 clones, around 12% of them singletons. Broader study findings: All four CD4+ subsets of Type 1 diabetes patients contained TCRB CDR3s that were moderately but significantly shorter.

Sequenced sample: naive CD4+ T cells from blood. The receptors were gathered from a man aged 25 to 40 with type 1 diabetes.

In DNA, the CDR3 is TGTGCCAGCAGGTCGACGTCTCCCTACGAGCAGTACTTC. It codes for CASRSTSPYEQYF. V and J are TRBV6-6 and TRBJ2-7; no clear D. V shed 6 bases and J shed 2 bases, with 11 bases lying between them. The CDR3 sequence is 13 residues long. In germline, CDR1 is MNHNY, CDR2 SVGAGI (reference sequence).

The CDR3 DNA reads TGCGCCAGCAGCATTGGACAGGGGGCTAGGAGCTCCTACGAGCAGTACTTC. It specifies CASSIGQGARSSYEQYF. The rearrangement uses TRBV5-1 and TRBJ2-7, with 11 bases aligning to TRBD1. Germline CDR1 SGHRS, CDR2 YFSETQ. J was trimmed by 0 bases and V by 4 bases; bases with no gene match: 9. The CDR3 extends over 17 amino acids.

This clone showed up just a few times. This sequence joins TRBV10-3 and TRBJ2-7, with 10 bases identical to TRBD1. With V trimmed by 6 bases and J by 2 bases, 4 bases remained unmatched. The CDR3 is made up of 14 amino acids. CDR1 and CDR2 (germline): ENHRY, SYGVKD. The CDR3 loop reads CAISAGQGAYEQYF. CDR3 DNA: TGTGCCATCAGCGCCGGACAGGGGGCCTACGAGCAGTACTTC.

This clone was seen only a few times. In DNA, the CDR3 is TGTGCCAGCAGCTTGCTAGCGGGGGAGACCCAGTACTTC. This encodes CASSLLAGETQYF. V is TRBV5-4 and J is TRBJ2-5; 9 bases are a match to TRBD2. After removal of 1 base from V and 5 bases from J, the junction contained 0 bases not matched to a gene. CDR1 and CDR2 (germline): SGHNT, YYREEE (reference sequence). The CDR3 has 13 residues.

This clone appeared a few times. The identical CDR3 is also encoded by other nucleotide sequences in the sample. V is TRBV7-2 and J is TRBJ1-1; maybe TRBD1 (6 bases). Germline lookup yields CDR1 SGHTA and CDR2 FQGNSA. This CDR3 region has 14 residues. Trimming took off 0 bases at V and 4 bases at J, with 9 bases between the two ends. The CDR3 DNA reads as TGTGCCAGCAGCTTAGCAGGGGGAAGCACTGAAGCTTTCTTT. This codes for CASSLAGGSTEAFF.

In this sample, this clone turned up a few times. This chain uses TRBV11-2 with TRBJ2-1; D may correspond to TRBD1 or TRBD2 (5 bases each). The V gene's germline CDR1 is SGHAT and CDR2 FQNNGV. The CDR3 is 13 residues long. V lost 3 bases, J lost 10 bases, and 13 bases lay in between. CDR3 DNA: TGTGCCAGCAGCTTGACTAAACCAGGGGAGCAGTTCTTC. Translating gives CASSLTKPGEQFF.

The chain uses TRBV7-2 and TRBJ2-3, with D possibly TRBD2 on 6 matching bases. The germline CDR1 and CDR2 sequences are SGHTA and FQGNSA. Trimming shortened V by 4 bases and J by 10 bases, and 18 bases separated the two germline ends. The CDR3 contains 14 residues. The CDR3 DNA reads TGTGCCAGCAGCTCCCAGGGACGGGGGAACGCGCAGTATTTT. Protein: CASSSQGRGNAQYF.

This clone was found a few times. V usage is TRBV9 and J usage is TRBJ1-2; no firm D call. CDR3 size: 15 residues. The germline CDR1 and CDR2 sequences are SGDLS and YYNGEE. V lost 0 bases, J lost 8 bases, and 17 bases lay in between. CDR3 amino acids: CASSVAEGLYSGYTF. The CDR3 nucleotides are TGTGCCAGCAGCGTAGCTGAAGGGCTCTACTCAGGCTACACCTTC. Filled out from reference TRBV9 and TRBJ1-2, the complete variable domain reads DSGVTQTPKHLITATGQRVTLRCSPRSGDLSVYWYQQSLDQGLQFLIQYYNGEERAKGNILERFSAQQFPDLHSELNLSSLELGDSALYFCASSVAEGLYSGYTFGSGTRLTVV.

The chain employs TRBV2 and TRBJ1-5; D perhaps matches TRBD1 (5 bases). The CDR3 has 14 amino acids. The V and J ends lost 6 bases and 0 bases respectively, with 9 bases between them. From germline, CDR1 is SNHLY and CDR2 FYNNEI. In nucleotides, the CDR3 is TGTGCCAGCAGCGTGACAGATAGCAATCAGCCCCAGCATTTT. Translation: CASSVTDSNQPQHF.

This clone was recorded a few times. J is TRBJ2-5 and V is TRBV7-6, with a weak D call TRBD1 (5 bases). CDR1 is SGHVS and CDR2 is FNYEAQ in the germline V gene. The CDR3 consists of 18 residues. Between the trimmed V and J ends, which lost 0 bases and 5 bases, there was a span of 22 bases. This CDR3 is CASSLAGGASPGRETQYF. The CDR3 DNA reads as TGTGCCAGCAGCTTAGCGGGTGGGGCTTCACCCGGAAGGGAGACCCAGTACTTC.

Only a few counts were recorded for this clone. The V call is TRBV10-3, the J call TRBJ2-1; the D gene could be TRBD1 or TRBD2 (5 bases each). Germline assignment: CDR1 ENHRY and CDR2 SYGVKD. The CDR3 extends over 13 amino acids. Trimming left V 10 bases short and J 4 bases short, with 14 bases between. The CDR3 bases are TGTGCCACCCGACTGGGACCATACAATGAGCAGTTCTTC. This gives the protein CATRLGPYNEQFF.

This clone was picked up a small number of times. V usage is TRBV30 and J usage is TRBJ2-3, with 9 bases aligning to TRBD2. CDR3 length: 15 residues. Germline V gene lookup returns CDR1 GTSNPN and CDR2 SVGIG (reference sequence). After removal of 2 bases from V and 5 bases from J, the junction contained 8 bases not matched to a gene. Written as DNA, the CDR3 is TGTGCCTGGAGTCAGGCTAGCGGGGTATTAGATACGCAGTATTTT. Protein: CAWSQASGVLDTQYF. Together with reference TRBV30 and TRBJ2-3, the CDR3 gives the full variable domain: SQTIHQWPATLVQPVGSPLSLECTVEGTSNPNLYWYRQAAGRGLQLLFYSVGIGQISSEVPQNLSASRPQDRQFILSSKKLLLSDSGFYLCAWSQASGVLDTQYFGPGTRLTVL.

This clone was picked up a small number of times. The chain carries TRBV29-1 and TRBJ2-7; the D is unclear. Deletions cut 4 bases from V and 0 bases from J, with 10 bases between. The CDR3 totals 13 residues. Germline CDR1 and CDR2: SQVTM and ANQGSEA. CDR3 nucleotide sequence: TGCAGCGTTGGGCAGGATTCCTCCTACGAGCAGTACTTC. Its protein product is CSVGQDSSYEQYF.

The chain employs TRBV7-9 and TRBJ1-2, with D possibly TRBD1 on 5 matching bases. The CDR3 is 16 residues long. CDR1 and CDR2 from the germline V gene are SEHNR and FQNEAQ (reference sequence). Trimming shortened V by 6 bases and J by 3 bases, and 20 bases separated the two germline ends. The CDR3 sequence is CASSEAGHRFDYGYTF. CDR3 sequence (DNA): TGTGCCAGCAGTGAGGCCGGACATCGGTTTGACTATGGCTACACCTTC.

For this clone: This specimen includes other DNA sequences encoding the same CDR3. The genes are TRBV19 and TRBJ2-6; possible D gene TRBD2, 6 bases. This CDR3 contains 14 residues. Trimming cost V 9 bases and J 4 bases, with 13 bases left between them. In germline, CDR1 is LNHDA, CDR2 SQIVND (reference sequence). CDR3 amino acids: CASSRGSGANVLTF. In DNA form, the CDR3 reads TGTGCCAGCTCCCGGGGGTCCGGGGCCAACGTCCTGACTTTC.

Notes on this clone: Other DNA sequences in the sample encode the same CDR3. The CDR3 here is CAISESVGTDTQYF. The CDR3 nucleotides are TGTGCCATCAGTGAGTCCGTGGGAACAGATACGCAGTATTTT. The chain has TRBV10-3 and TRBJ2-3; D is uncertain. Germline CDR1 ENHRY, CDR2 SYGVKD. Deletions cut 0 bases from V and 3 bases from J, with 7 bases between. This CDR3 has 14 residues.

The chain carries TRBV18 and TRBJ2-5, with D perhaps TRBD1 or TRBD2 (6 bases each). Germline V gene sequence: CDR1 KGHSH, CDR2 LQKENI. This CDR3 is 14 amino acids long. Trimming pared 2 bases from V and 4 bases from J, leaving 11 bases between. The CDR3 reads CASSPNGGPETQYF. For the CDR3, the DNA is TGTGCCAGCTCACCAAACGGGGGCCCAGAGACCCAGTACTTC. Complete variable domain (other parts from reference TRBV18 and TRBJ2-5): NAGVMQNPRHLVRRRGQEARLRCSPMKGHSHVYWYRQLPEEGLKFMVYLQKENIIDESGMPKERFSAEFPKEGPSILRIQQVVRGDSAAYFCASSPNGGPETQYFGPGTRLLVL.

This chain connects TRBV9 to TRBJ2-7; no firm D call. The CDR3 totals 15 residues. Per germline, CDR1 SGDLS and CDR2 YYNGEE. V was pared by 0 bases and J by 4 bases, with 14 bases between. CDR3 region: CASSVGEAFAYEQYF. The CDR3 DNA follows: TGTGCCAGCAGCGTAGGTGAGGCTTTTGCGTACGAGCAGTACTTC.

This clone was found many times. The chain recombines TRBV4-3 with TRBJ2-6; D gene unclear. The CDR3 consists of 16 residues. CDR1 and CDR2 from the germline V gene are LGHNA and YSLEER. V was pared by 4 bases and J by 4 bases, with 14 bases between. The CDR3: CASSRSGVVGANVLTF. CDR3 coding DNA: TGCGCCAGCAGCCGCTCAGGAGTTGTAGGGGCCAACGTCCTGACTTTC.

The chain employs TRBV19 and TRBJ2-1, with unresolved D. In germline, CDR1 is LNHDA, CDR2 SQIVND (reference sequence). V was trimmed by 3 bases and J by 1 base, leaving 10 bases between them. CDR3 size: 15 residues. The CDR3 loop reads CASSMRLDSYNEQFF. In nucleotides, the CDR3 is TGTGCCAGTAGTATGCGTCTAGATTCCTACAATGAGCAGTTCTTC.